This entry concerns a single T cell receptor beta chain. Germline CDR1 is KGHSH and CDR2 is LQKENI. Trimming removed 0 bases from V and 8 bases from J, with 16 bases in between. This CDR3 contains 16 residues. Investigators merged groups given second doses at roughly 4 or roughly 12 weeks. This record belongs to a study of T cell responses to AZD1222 COVID-19 vaccine. The repertoire was sequenced with immunoSEQ multiplex PCR; TCRdb's copy has only in-frame clones and lacks some. In the table there are approximately 130,000 clones, 70% to 85% of which are singletons. The chain is built from TRBV18 and TRBJ1-4; D not resolved. The sample consisted of peripheral blood, taken 28 days after the second AZD1222 dose. The sequence derives from an adult who received the AZD1222 COVID-19 vaccine. CDR3 residues: CASSPPGSAGGEKLFF. The CDR3 DNA reads as TGTGCCAGCTCACCACCGGGATCGGCCGGTGGGGAAAAACTGTTTTTT.